The 30 T cell receptor beta chains below were found in one sample sequenced in a study of blood T cell repertoires in COVID-19. Libraries were prepared by immunoSEQ multiplex PCR; TCRdb keeps only in-frame clonotypes and omits some of them. Among about 150,000 clones listed, roughly 83% were seen once. The source material was PBMCs or T cells enriched from blood (not recorded which). Source of these receptors: a man between 65 and 85 years old who had been exposed to COVID-19.

The chain employs TRBV5-1 and TRBJ2-1; D perhaps matches TRBD2 (6 bases). The ends were cut back, 0 bases at V and 0 bases at J, with 16 bases in the middle. The CDR3 loop spans 18 amino acids. Germline V CDR1 and CDR2: SGHRS, YFSETQ. CDR3 loop: CASSLDLSSDPSYNEQFF. Here the CDR3 DNA reads TGCGCCAGCAGCTTGGATCTTTCTAGCGACCCCTCCTACAATGAGCAGTTCTTC.

This clone occurred once. The chain is built from TRBV3-1 (or the pseudogene TRBV3-2) and TRBJ2-7; TRBD2 matches 7 bases. With 4 bases clipped from V and 0 bases from J, the junction kept 12 bases outside the gene matches. Germline V gives CDR1 LGHDT, CDR2 YNNKEL (reference sequence). CDR3 size: 17 residues. CDR3 loop: CASSPPPGTTISYEQYF. CDR3 bases: TGTGCCAGCAGCCCCCCTCCAGGGACTACAATCTCCTACGAGCAGTACTTC.

The chain links TRBV28 to TRBJ2-7; 9 bases are shared with TRBD1. The CDR3 extends over 15 amino acids. Germline V gene lookup returns CDR1 MDHEN and CDR2 SYDVKM. With 6 bases clipped from V and 3 bases from J, the junction kept 9 bases outside the gene matches. The CDR3 is CASRGGTGLGYEQYF. The CDR3, as DNA: TGTGCCAGCAGAGGGGGGACAGGGTTAGGCTACGAGCAGTACTTC.

The genes are TRBV5-4 and TRBJ1-6; TRBD1 is a possible D gene (6 bases). The V and J ends lost 2 bases and 6 bases respectively, with 15 bases between them. The CDR3 runs 16 residues. Looked up from germline, CDR1 is SGHNT and CDR2 is YYREEE (reference sequence). In nucleotides, the CDR3 is TGTGCCAGCAGCTTCAGGGGCTGGTCGGGTAATTCACCCCTCCACTTT. It encodes CASSFRGWSGNSPLHF.

The rearrangement uses TRBV12-3 or TRBV12-4 and TRBJ1-3, with D unclear. The CDR3 has 13 residues. Trimming left V 3 bases short and J 0 bases short, with 3 bases between. DNA of the CDR3: TGTGCCAGCAGTTTCAGCTCTGGAAACACCATATATTTT. Its translation is CASSFSSGNTIYF.

The chain is built from TRBV19 and TRBJ2-7; 9 nucleotides align to TRBD2. The germline V gene encodes CDR1 LNHDA and CDR2 SQIVND (reference sequence). The CDR3 loop spans 14 amino acids. The ends lost 5 bases at V and 4 bases at J; junction bases unmatched: 6. CDR3: CASSSAGGKYEQYF. In nucleotides, the CDR3 is TGTGCCAGTAGTTCAGCGGGGGGCAAATACGAGCAGTACTTC.

This rearrangement joins TRBV10-3 to TRBJ1-2; D ambiguous. Germline CDR1 reads ENHRY; CDR2 reads SYGVKD. V lost 2 bases to trimming and J lost 1 base, with 11 bases between them. This CDR3 has 15 residues. The CDR3 sequence: CAISEPTSDNYGYTF. In nucleotides, the CDR3 is TGTGCCATCAGTGAGCCGACGAGCGATAACTATGGCTACACCTTC.

V and J are TRBV2 and TRBJ2-7; the D is unclear. CDR1 and CDR2 (germline): SNHLY, FYNNEI. The CDR3 is 12 residues long. Trimming stripped 2 bases from V and 5 bases from J, with 7 bases between. The CDR3 sequence is CASSEQSDEQYF. The CDR3, as DNA: TGTGCCAGCAGTGAACAGTCCGACGAGCAGTACTTC.

The chain is built from TRBV29-1 and TRBJ2-3; TRBD2 matches at 13 bases. CDR3 length: 14 residues. V gave up 7 bases and J gave up 6 bases; unmatched junction bases: 7. Per germline, CDR1 SQVTM and CDR2 ANQGSEA. The CDR3 sequence: CSAGLAGERDTQYF. The CDR3 DNA reads as TGCAGCGCCGGACTAGCGGGAGAACGGGATACGCAGTATTTT.

J is TRBJ2-7 and V is TRBV28; 7 positions agree with TRBD1. Per germline, CDR1 MDHEN and CDR2 SYDVKM. J was trimmed by 9 bases and V by 8 bases; bases with no gene match: 16. The CDR3 loop spans 14 amino acids. The CDR3 coding sequence is TGTGCCAGCCTACCGGGGACAGTTTCGCAGGGGCAGTACTTC. Protein sequence: CASLPGTVSQGQYF.

This chain connects TRBV7-2 to TRBJ1-2; possible D gene TRBD1, 6 bases. CDR1 and CDR2 from the germline V gene are SGHTA and FQGNSA. V was shortened by 5 bases and J by 4 bases, with 11 bases between the two germline ends. The length of the CDR3 is 13 residues. The CDR3, as DNA: TGTGCCAGCAGCCCACAGGGCGGCTATGGCTACACCTTC. It specifies CASSPQGGYGYTF.

The chain joins TRBV7-6 to TRBJ2-3, with 7 nucleotides matching TRBD2. Germline CDR1 SGHVS, CDR2 FNYEAQ. The CDR3 is 15 amino acids. V dropped 1 base and J dropped 3; count of bases not matched to a gene: 4. CDR3 region: CASSLGLAATDTQYF. The CDR3, as DNA: TGTGCCAGCAGCTTAGGACTAGCCGCAACAGATACGCAGTATTTT.

This clone was recorded a few times. V gene TRBV28 combines with J gene TRBJ1-2, with D possibly matching TRBD1 (5 bases). CDR1 is MDHEN and CDR2 is SYDVKM in the germline V gene. The CDR3 has 14 residues. Trimming shortened V by 3 bases and J by 2 bases, and 10 bases separated the two germline ends. CDR3 DNA: TGTGCCAGCAGTTTGGCTGGGGGGAACTATGGCTACACCTTC. The encoded protein is CASSLAGGNYGYTF.

The rearrangement joins TRBV4-3 to TRBJ1-1, with a possible D match to TRBD1 (5 bases). The germline CDR1 and CDR2 sequences are LGHNA and YSLEER. The V and J ends lost 5 bases and 3 bases respectively, with 13 bases between them. This CDR3 comprises 14 residues. The CDR3 spells CASSLGLSDTEAFF. The CDR3 region has the DNA TGCGCCAGCAGCTTGGGACTTTCGGACACTGAAGCTTTCTTT.

This chain connects TRBV18 to TRBJ2-3; perhaps TRBD1 as D (5 bases). CDR3 length: 15 residues. Trimming stripped 3 bases from V and 2 bases from J, with 12 bases between. CDR1 and CDR2 from the germline V gene are KGHSH and LQKENI. The CDR3, as DNA: TGTGCCAGCTCACCTTCTAGGGGATTCACAGATACGCAGTATTTT. Translated: CASSPSRGFTDTQYF.

The chain couples TRBV27 to TRBJ1-5; D is uncertain. CDR3 length: 14 residues. Per the germline V gene, CDR1 is MNHEY and CDR2 is SMNVEV (reference sequence). The V end was cut by 5 bases, the J end by 3 bases, with 11 bases between. CDR3 sequence (DNA): TGTGCCAGCAGTCCCCAGGATCTCAATCAGCCCCAGCATTTT. Encoded protein: CASSPQDLNQPQHF.

CDR3 residues: CASSQGQGIGYTF. CDR3 DNA: TGTGCCAGCAGCCAAGGTCAGGGGATTGGCTACACCTTC. This chain links TRBV3-1 (or the pseudogene TRBV3-2) with TRBJ1-2; the D gene is possibly TRBD1 (6 bases). The CDR3 length is 13 residues. V was pared by 1 base and J by 7 bases, with 10 bases between. Germline CDR1 is LGHDT and CDR2 is YNNKEL (reference sequence).

The chain uses TRBV11-2 and TRBJ2-7; 14 bases match TRBD2. The V gene end was trimmed by 4 bases and the J gene end by 6 bases; junction bases not matched to a gene: 5. The germline V gene has CDR1 SGHAT and CDR2 FQNNGV. The CDR3 is 15 residues long. This chain's CDR3 is CASSYPGLAGVEQYF. CDR3 DNA sequence: TGTGCCAGCAGCTACCCGGGACTAGCGGGAGTCGAGCAGTACTTC.

The V gene is TRBV2, the J gene TRBJ1-4; D is undetermined. CDR3 size: 13 residues. Germline CDR1 reads SNHLY; CDR2 reads FYNNEI. V lost 6 bases and J lost 10, with 15 bases in between. The DNA for the CDR3 is TGTGCCAGCAGGGTCGGACCTGAGGGAAAACTGTTTTTT. It specifies CASRVGPEGKLFF.

The genes are TRBV6-6 and TRBJ1-2; 8 nucleotides match TRBD1. Germline V gives CDR1 MNHNY, CDR2 SVGAGI (reference sequence). The CDR3 extends over 15 amino acids. The V and J ends lost 0 bases and 4 bases, in that order; junction bases with no gene match: 4. CDR3 sequence: CASSYSGTGAYGYTF. The CDR3 DNA reads as TGTGCCAGCAGTTACTCCGGGACAGGAGCCTATGGCTACACCTTC.

This chain connects TRBV19 to TRBJ1-5, with D perhaps matching TRBD1 (6 bases). The V gene's germline CDR1 is LNHDA and CDR2 SQIVND (reference sequence). The CDR3 is made up of 17 amino acids. Trimming cost V 6 bases and J 2 bases, with 20 bases left between them. This CDR3 is CASSVTRGPKGNQPQHF. CDR3 coding DNA: TGTGCCAGTAGCGTTACCAGGGGCCCCAAGGGCAATCAGCCCCAGCATTTT.

There are a few counts of this clone. The chain is built from TRBV29-1 and TRBJ2-1, with D perhaps matching TRBD2 (5 bases). Between the trimmed V and J ends, which lost 0 bases and 8 bases, there was a span of 8 bases. CDR1 is SQVTM and CDR2 is ANQGSEA in the germline V gene. The CDR3 consists of 12 residues. The CDR3 DNA reads TGCAGCGTTGAAGATCTGGGAGATGAGCAGTTCTTC. Its protein is CSVEDLGDEQFF.

V and J are TRBV3-1 (or the pseudogene TRBV3-2) and TRBJ1-1; TRBD1 aligns across 11 bases. Germline CDR1 is LGHDT and CDR2 is YNNKEL (reference sequence). The junction had 7 bases not matched to a gene; V was cut back by 6 bases and J by 10 bases. The CDR3 sequence is 13 residues long. The CDR3 protein is CASRGQGASVAFF. The CDR3 DNA is TGTGCCAGCAGAGGACAGGGGGCTTCGGTAGCTTTCTTT.

The V call is TRBV18, the J call TRBJ2-7, with 7 bases that match TRBD2. Looked up from germline, CDR1 is KGHSH and CDR2 is LQKENI. The V segment lost 3 bases and the J segment 4 bases; nucleotides outside the gene matches: 6. This CDR3 is built from 14 residues. Here the CDR3 reads CASSPKRGEYEQYF. The CDR3 DNA is TGTGCCAGCTCACCGAAACGGGGGGAATACGAGCAGTACTTC. The variable domain in full, completed from reference TRBV18 and TRBJ2-7, reads NAGVMQNPRHLVRRRGQEARLRCSPMKGHSHVYWYRQLPEEGLKFMVYLQKENIIDESGMPKERFSAEFPKEGPSILRIQQVVRGDSAAYFCASSPKRGEYEQYFGPGTRLTVT.

The chain carries TRBV18 and TRBJ2-7; 10 bases map to TRBD1. This CDR3 spans 14 amino acids. Per the germline V gene, CDR1 is KGHSH and CDR2 is LQKENI. Trimming took 3 bases from V and 6 from J; bases not matched to a gene: 5. Here the CDR3 DNA reads TGTGCCAGCTCACCCTTGGACAGGGGGGCCGAGCAGTACTTC. Translated: CASSPLDRGAEQYF. Combining the CDR3 with reference TRBV18 and TRBJ2-7 gives the whole variable domain NAGVMQNPRHLVRRRGQEARLRCSPMKGHSHVYWYRQLPEEGLKFMVYLQKENIIDESGMPKERFSAEFPKEGPSILRIQQVVRGDSAAYFCASSPLDRGAEQYFGPGTRLTVT.

The rearrangement joins TRBV12-3 or TRBV12-4 to TRBJ1-4, with D maybe TRBD1 (5 bases). The V end lost 8 bases, the J end lost 6 bases, and 13 bases lay between the germline ends. The CDR3 runs 13 residues. This chain's CDR3 is CASSRQTDEKLFF. For the CDR3, the DNA is TGTGCCAGCTCTCGACAGACGGATGAAAAACTGTTTTTT.

The chain is built from TRBV2 and TRBJ2-7; the match to TRBD1 covers 7 bases. Losses at the gene ends were 6 bases for V and 6 bases for J; bases not matched to a gene: 8. CDR3 size: 13 residues. Germline V gene sequence: CDR1 SNHLY, CDR2 FYNNEI. The CDR3 DNA reads as TGTGCCAGCAGAGAAAGGGGGCTGGCCGAGCAGTACTTC. Translation gives CASRERGLAEQYF.

This rearrangement joins TRBV9 to TRBJ1-2; TRBD1 aligns across 7 bases. The CDR3 runs 14 residues. J was trimmed by 3 bases and V by 0 bases; bases with no gene match: 2. Looked up from germline, CDR1 is SGDLS and CDR2 is YYNGEE. The CDR3, as DNA: TGTGCCAGCAGCGTAGGGCAGGGGGACTATGGCTACACCTTC. Translation gives CASSVGQGDYGYTF.

The rearrangement uses TRBV7-2 and TRBJ1-6; TRBD1 matches 7 bases. From germline, CDR1 is SGHTA and CDR2 FQGNSA. This CDR3 is 13 amino acids long. The trim removed 10 bases at V and 6 bases at J, leaving 6 bases unmatched. The CDR3 protein is CATRDSLNSPLHF. The CDR3 DNA reads TGTGCCACCAGGGACAGCCTTAATTCACCCCTCCACTTT. Using reference TRBV7-2 and TRBJ1-6 for the parts outside the CDR3, the full variable domain is GAGVSQSPSNKVTEKGKDVELRCDPISGHTALYWYRQSLGQGLEFLIYFQGNSAPDKSGLPSDRFSAERTGGSVSTLTIQRTQQEDSAVYLCATRDSLNSPLHFGNGTRLTVT.

The genes are TRBV19 and TRBJ2-7, with D possibly TRBD1 on 5 matching bases. The CDR3 spans 13 residues. V was pared by 6 bases and J by 1 base, with 10 bases between. Germline-derived CDR1 and CDR2 are LNHDA and SQIVND (reference sequence). The CDR3 here is CASSQGHSYEQYF. As DNA, the CDR3 is TGTGCCAGTAGCCAGGGCCATTCCTACGAGCAGTACTTC.